Included here is one TCR beta chain sequence, with context. The sample comes from a study of shared clonotypes between healthy human individuals. Genomic DNA of each subset was evenly split across several immunoSEQ plates. Clones were read by immunoSEQ multiplex PCR, and TCRdb kept only the in-frame ones, dropping some. There are roughly 2.5 million clones in the sample; more than 90% occur only once, and around 0.14% lies in the top ten. Trimming cost V 4 bases and J 5 bases; bases outside gene matches: 6. Germline V gene data show CDR1 as SGHNT and CDR2 as YYREEE (reference sequence). This CDR3 contains 13 residues.

This clonotype was obtained from a young man in good health. This chain links TRBV5-4 with TRBJ2-7; 7 bases are shared with TRBD1. The sequencing sample was made of naive CD4+ T cells sorted from blood. As to subset: CD45RA+ positively selected. CDR3 sequence reads: CASSQTGTDEQYF. The DNA of the CDR3 is TGTGCCAGCAGCCAGACAGGGACAGACGAGCAGTACTTC.